This is a list of T cell receptor beta chains from one sample in a study of OX40 agonist ivuxolimab in advanced cancers. The assay was immunoSEQ multiplex PCR, and TCRdb's table has in-frame clones only and misses some. Of 45,000 or so clones detected, around three quarters appear once; the ten largest clones hold less than 5%. The starting material was CD4+ or CD8+ T cells sorted from blood, obtained in a trial of the OX40 agonist ivuxolimab. The receptors here all came from an adult with an advanced solid tumor such as melanoma, head and neck, liver or kidney cancer. The CDR3 runs from the conserved cysteine through the conserved F or W. The order of the fields is D gene, J gene, V gene, clone size, CDR3 DNA, CDR3 protein. D genes are given only for firm matches. Clone size, where shown, is once, few, many, or a class for clones that have expanded.

NA TRBJ1-3 TRBV7-2 NA TGTGCCAGCAGCGGGGGGTCCGGAAACACCATATATTTT CASSGGSGNTIYF
TRBD1 TRBJ1-2 TRBV5-1 few TGCGCCAGCAGCTCGGACAGGGTCAGTGGCTACACCTTC CASSSDRVSGYTF
TRBD2 TRBJ2-1 TRBV19 NA TGTGCCAGTAGTATGGGACTAGCGGGAGGTAATGAGCAGTTCTTC CASSMGLAGGNEQFF
NA TRBJ2-2 TRBV29-1 NA TGCAGCGTTCTATTTACCGGGGAGCTGTTTTTT CSVLFTGELFF
TRBD1 TRBJ2-2 TRBV5-1 NA TGCGCCAGCAGCTTAATGACAGGGGGGAACACCGGGGAGCTGTTTTTT CASSLMTGGNTGELFF
TRBD1 TRBJ2-7 TRBV7-3 NA TGTGCCAGCAGCTTGGGGACAGGCTACGAGCAGTACTTC CASSLGTGYEQYF
NA TRBJ1-1 TRBV29-1 once TGCAGCGCCTCTCGGGACACCGGTTGGAACACTGAAGCTTTCTTT CSASRDTGWNTEAFF
TRBD2 TRBJ2-7 TRBV5-5 NA TGTGCCAGCAGCCCGCGGACTAGCGGGGGGGGGCGCCACGAGCAGTACTTC CASSPRTSGGGRHEQYF
NA TRBJ2-5 TRBV5-4 NA TGTGCCAGCAGCCCCAGGTACCAAGAGACCCAGTACTTC CASSPRYQETQYF
NA TRBJ2-3 TRBV6-4 NA TGTGCCAGCAGTGGGCAGGGAGCAGATACGCAGTATTTT CASSGQGADTQYF